This TCR beta chain emerged from a study of OX40 agonist ivuxolimab in advanced cancers. Background on the study: Treatment of patients was with ivuxolimab, an agonistic anti-OX40 (CD134) antibody. The group had a mean age of about 60 years, ranged from about 23 to 85, and was around 82% male.

The cohort excluded patients with autoimmune disease history or systemic immunosuppression. Libraries were prepared by immunoSEQ multiplex PCR; TCRdb keeps only in-frame clonotypes and omits some of them. The sample lists roughly 61,000 clones, about 89% occurring once. Germline lookup yields CDR1 LNHDA and CDR2 SQIVND (reference sequence). This CDR3 has 13 residues. V lost 7 bases, J lost 16 bases, and 20 bases lay in between. The TCR originated in an adult with an advanced solid tumor such as melanoma, head and neck, liver or kidney cancer. The V gene is TRBV19, the J gene TRBJ1-6, with D possibly matching TRBD1 (6 bases). Sequencing was performed on CD4+ or CD8+ T cells sorted from blood, taken in a trial of the OX40 agonist ivuxolimab. The CDR3 reads CASISGADGRLHF. Written as DNA, the CDR3 is TGTGCCAGTATCTCGGGGGCCGACGGAAGACTCCACTTT.